This T cell receptor (beta chain) was captured in a study of blood T cell repertoires in COVID-19. The overall study: Sites across the United States, Italy and Spain contributed samples from acute and convalescent COVID-19. Nucleic acid was either cDNA or gDNA, and it came from T cells, B-cell-depleted T cells, or PBMCs.

Authors' processing steps: By means of reference gene primer amplification, nucleated cell counts were estimated. Libraries were prepared by immunoSEQ multiplex PCR; TCRdb keeps only in-frame clonotypes and omits some of them. From that table come the V and J calls and clone size; the DNA was used to work out D and trimming. The table includes 50,000 to 75,000 clones, approximately 89% detected once. The CDR3 totals 15 residues. Germline V gene lookup returns CDR1 SNHLY and CDR2 FYNNEI. The junction had 13 bases not matched to a gene; V was cut back by 5 bases and J by 7 bases. The gene calls are TRBV2 and TRBJ2-5; the match to TRBD2 covers 7 bases. The specimen was peripheral blood. The TCR was taken from a man in his sixties with acute or convalescent COVID-19. CDR3 sequence (DNA): TGTGCCAGCAGTCCCTCGGGAGGACAATGGGGGACCCAGTACTTC. This translates into CASSPSGGQWGTQYF. Variable domain in full (rest from reference TRBV2 and TRBJ2-5): EPEVTQTPSHQVTQMGQEVILRCVPISNHLYFYWYRQILGQKVEFLVSFYNNEISEKSEIFDDQFSVERPDGSNFTLKIRSTKLEDSAMYFCASSPSGGQWGTQYFGPGTRLLVL.